One and the same sample provided the 5 T cell receptor beta chains below, sequenced in a study of cytomegalovirus exposure and HLA in healthy donors. Clones were read by immunoSEQ multiplex PCR, and TCRdb kept only the in-frame ones, dropping some. The sample records 180,000 or so clones, roughly 86% being singletons. Sequenced sample: PBMCs. The receptor source for this set is a man aged 25-45 years in good health and CMV-seropositive.

The J gene is TRBJ2-7, the V gene TRBV7-3; 9 nucleotides align to TRBD1. The CDR3 has 15 amino acids. Per germline, CDR1 SGHTA and CDR2 FQGTGA. With V trimmed by 4 bases and J by 0 bases, 4 bases remained unmatched. CDR3 sequence (DNA): TGTGCCAGCAGCTCCCCGGGACAGGGCTCCTACGAGCAGTACTTC. This encodes CASSSPGQGSYEQYF.

This clone was observed once. V and J are TRBV2 and TRBJ2-1, with D possibly being TRBD1 (6 bases). There are 15 residues in the CDR3. V lost 8 bases, J lost 7 bases, and 21 bases lay in between. Germline V gives CDR1 SNHLY, CDR2 FYNNEI. This CDR3 is CASCGGLQGRNEQFF. CDR3 in DNA: TGTGCCAGCTGCGGTGGACTTCAGGGGCGGAATGAGCAGTTCTTC.

The V and J genes are TRBV7-3 and TRBJ2-2, with 8 bases fitting TRBD1. The CDR3 is 16 amino acids. J was trimmed by 4 bases and V by 3 bases; bases with no gene match: 7. Per the germline V gene, CDR1 is SGHTA and CDR2 is FQGTGA. The CDR3 DNA is TGTGCCAGCAGCTTGCTCGGGACAGGTGGCACCGGGGAGCTGTTTTTT. It encodes CASSLLGTGGTGELFF. The variable domain in full, with the rest retrieved from reference TRBV7-3 and TRBJ2-2, is GAGVSQTPSNKVTEKGKYVELRCDPISGHTALYWYRQSLGQGPEFLIYFQGTGAADDSGLPNDRFFAVRPEGSVSTLKIQRTERGDSAVYLCASSLLGTGGTGELFFGEGSRLTVL.

The chain employs TRBV7-3 and TRBJ2-1; 7 bases fit TRBD1. The CDR3 runs 15 residues. CDR1 and CDR2 (germline): SGHTA, FQGTGA. After removal of 4 bases from V and 2 bases from J, the junction contained 5 bases not matched to a gene. The CDR3 loop is CASSSGQGAYNEQFF. In DNA form, the CDR3 reads TGTGCCAGCAGCTCCGGGCAGGGGGCCTACAATGAGCAGTTCTTC.

This clone was recorded only once. The chain joins TRBV30 to TRBJ2-5; weak D call: TRBD2 (7 bases). Germline assignment: CDR1 GTSNPN and CDR2 SVGIG (reference sequence). The CDR3 contains 12 residues. V shed 7 bases and J shed 5 bases, with 14 bases lying between them. The CDR3 DNA reads as TGTGCCTTAGGGGGGGGTGGGGAGACCCAGTACTTC. Its translation is CALGGGGETQYF.